The T cell receptor beta chain described here comes from a study of regulatory T cells in long-lasting Graves disease. Across the study: Graves' patients (newly diagnosed) had been on antithyroid drugs under 3 months. General study points: Persistent Graves' patients showed less TCR diversity than newly diagnosed ones. Sharing of public clonotypes was greater in persistent patients (more than 2,500) than in new patients (more than 900).

Stated time point: newly diagnosed GD, antithyroid drugs for less than 3 months. TCR sequences were obtained from RNA taken from PBMCs. Roughly 9.6-milliliter peripheral blood samples went into EDTA tubes. Deletions cut 5 bases from V and 6 bases from J, with 14 bases between. This CDR3 has 14 residues. Looked up from germline, CDR1 is SGHTA and CDR2 is FQGNSA. This clonotype was detected ten times or more. The target antigen is unknown. Combining iRepertoire HTBI primers with Arm-PCR of CDR3 regions, the authors built TCR beta libraries. TCRdb recomputed calls from the multiplex PCR reads with MiXCR, one row per CDR3 protein. The table shows more than 300,000 distinct CDR3 sequences, with 15% to 19% occurring only once.

The chain uses TRBV7-2 and TRBJ2-1, with D maybe TRBD2 (6 bases). The clonotype comes from a female donor with Graves disease. The sample here was peripheral blood mononuclear cells (PBMCs), taken at new diagnosis, from a patient treated with antithyroid drugs. The CDR3 region is CASSHQTSFNEQFF. The CDR3 bases are TGTGCCAGCAGCCATCAGACTAGTTTCAATGAGCAGTTCTTC. Combining the CDR3 with reference TRBV7-2 and TRBJ2-1 gives the whole variable domain GAGVSQSPSNKVTEKGKDVELRCDPISGHTALYWYRQSLGQGLEFLIYFQGNSAPDKSGLPSDRFSAERTGGSVSTLTIQRTQQEDSAVYLCASSHQTSFNEQFFGPGTRLTVL.